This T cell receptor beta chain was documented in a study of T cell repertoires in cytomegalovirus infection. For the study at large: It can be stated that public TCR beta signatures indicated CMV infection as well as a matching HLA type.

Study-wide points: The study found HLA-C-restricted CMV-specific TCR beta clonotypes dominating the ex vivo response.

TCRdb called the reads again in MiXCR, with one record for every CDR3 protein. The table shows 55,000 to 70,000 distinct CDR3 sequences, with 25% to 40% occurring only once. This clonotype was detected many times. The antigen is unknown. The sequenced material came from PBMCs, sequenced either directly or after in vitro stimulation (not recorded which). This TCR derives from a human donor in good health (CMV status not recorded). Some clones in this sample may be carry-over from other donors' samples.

In DNA form, the CDR3 reads TGCAGCGTTGAGGGCAGGGAGGGGGTTCAGGGCCAGTACAATGAGCAGTTCTTC. Amino acids: CSVEGREGVQGQYNEQFF. The chain is built from TRBV29-1 and TRBJ2-1; possibly TRBD2 for D (7 bases). In germline, CDR1 is SQVTM, CDR2 ANQGSEA. This CDR3 is built from 18 residues. Deletions cut 3 bases from V and 4 bases from J, with 25 bases between.